A selection of T cell receptor beta chains follows, all from one sample in a study of blood T cell repertoires in COVID-19. Sequenced by immunoSEQ multiplex PCR; TCRdb stores in-frame clones only, minus some. The table records approximately 130,000 clones, around four fifths of them present only once. Material: peripheral blood. The receptors stem from a man older than 75 with active or convalescent COVID-19. Both conserved end residues are part of each CDR3. A clone size is listed for some rows: how often the clone was seen (once, few, many), or a class if it is expanded.

len	v_gene	j_gene	abundance	CDR3aa
16	TRBV7-8	TRBJ2-5	.	CASSLTRDRGTETQYF
16	TRBV4-1	TRBJ1-5	.	CASSQEGGLGNQPQHF
14	TRBV18	TRBJ2-1	.	CASSPTGSYNEQFF
15	TRBV6-5	TRBJ2-1	once	CASSIEGGGDYEQFF
14	TRBV27	TRBJ1-2	.	CASSLSEGADGYTF
14	TRBV5-4	TRBJ2-5	once	CASRPSGGGETQYF
13	TRBV6-6	TRBJ2-5	once	CASSGQGLETQYF
17	TRBV7-9	TRBJ1-2	.	CASSPLWRATINYGYTF
16	TRBV5-8	TRBJ1-2	many	CASSPLLRGQIYGYTF
12	TRBV12-3/TRBV12-4	TRBJ2-3	.	CASSPFADTQYF
15	TRBV6-5	TRBJ2-7	.	CASSSGATRVYEQYF
18	TRBV3-1/TRBV3-2	TRBJ1-6	.	CASSQAAGGTSYNSPLHF
15	TRBV5-1	TRBJ1-6	.	CASSYGTGVTSPLHF
14	TRBV7-2	TRBJ1-2	.	CASSSHGENYGYTF
15	TRBV7-6	TRBJ2-5	.	CASSLRLAAQETQYF
14	TRBV30	TRBJ2-7	few	CAWRPWTGGYEQYF
19	TRBV3-1/TRBV3-2	TRBJ2-7	.	CASSQDTTGTARGNNEQYF
13	TRBV6-5	TRBJ2-1	.	CASGSGRGLEQFF
16	TRBV3-1/TRBV3-2	TRBJ2-3	few	CASSQDRLAGTDTQYF
16	TRBV25-1	TRBJ1-3	.	CASSEYQGASGNTIYF
15	TRBV5-6	TRBJ1-5	.	CASSRSGAGNQPQHF
15	TRBV4-3	TRBJ1-3	.	CASSQVDSIGNTIYF
14	TRBV2	TRBJ2-7	once	CASKETSGLYEQYF
12	TRBV12-3/TRBV12-4	TRBJ1-1	.	CASSFTAFEAFF
14	TRBV11-3	TRBJ2-7	.	CASSLGGSTYEQYF
15	TRBV5-8	TRBJ2-5	.	CASSFRRGDQETQYF
16	TRBV4-3	TRBJ1-4	.	CASSQDAGGSREKLFF
15	TRBV2	TRBJ2-5	few	CASSEARGLGETQYF
14	TRBV28	TRBJ2-1	.	CASSFSDRDNEQFF